Described below is a single T cell receptor (beta chain) sequence and its context. Its specificity is not known. The sample belongs to a study of T cell responses to AZD1222 COVID-19 vaccine. General study points: Compared with day 0, the breadth and depth of the Spike-specific TCR repertoire rose significantly after two doses of AZD1222.

The ends were cut back, 5 bases at V and 6 bases at J, with 17 bases in the middle. The CDR3 totals 14 residues. Germline V CDR1 and CDR2: SGHNT, YENEEA. Sequencing was performed with immunoSEQ multiplex PCR; in TCRdb, only in-frame clones are kept and a portion is missing. The table shows some 120,000 clones, with 89% occurring only once. The chain carries TRBV11-3 and TRBJ2-7; the D gene is possibly TRBD1 (5 bases). Sequencing was performed on peripheral blood, taken on day 0 of AZD1222 vaccination. The TCR comes from an adult in good health. In DNA form, the CDR3 reads TGTGCCAGCAGCCGTGGACCAACCCAGGGCGAGCAGTACTTC. Its protein is CASSRGPTQGEQYF.